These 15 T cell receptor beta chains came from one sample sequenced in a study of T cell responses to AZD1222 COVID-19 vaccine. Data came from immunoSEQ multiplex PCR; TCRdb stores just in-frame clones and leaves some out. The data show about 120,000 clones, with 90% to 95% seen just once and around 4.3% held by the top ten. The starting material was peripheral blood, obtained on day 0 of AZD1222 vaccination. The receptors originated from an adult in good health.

CDR3: CASSGPGSFYGYTF. CDR3 nucleotides: TGCGCCAGCAGCGGCCCAGGCTCCTTCTATGGCTACACCTTC. The chain is built from TRBV4-1 and TRBJ1-2; D is ambiguous. CDR1 and CDR2 from the germline V gene are MGHRA and YSYEKL. The CDR3 has 14 residues. Trimming cost V 5 bases and J 4 bases, with 14 bases left between them.

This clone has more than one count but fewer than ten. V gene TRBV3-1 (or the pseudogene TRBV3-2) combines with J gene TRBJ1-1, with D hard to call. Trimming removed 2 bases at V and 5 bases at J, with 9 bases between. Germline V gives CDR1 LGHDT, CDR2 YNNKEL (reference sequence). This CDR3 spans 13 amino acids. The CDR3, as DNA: TGTGCCAGCAGCCAAAGCTGGAGAACTGAAGCTTTCTTT. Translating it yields CASSQSWRTEAFF.

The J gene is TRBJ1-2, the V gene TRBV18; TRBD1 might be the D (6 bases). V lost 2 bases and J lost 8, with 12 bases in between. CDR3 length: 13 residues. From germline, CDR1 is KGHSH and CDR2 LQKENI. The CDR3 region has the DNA TGTGCCAGCTCACCAAATGGGGGGCTAGGCTACACCTTC. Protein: CASSPNGGLGYTF.

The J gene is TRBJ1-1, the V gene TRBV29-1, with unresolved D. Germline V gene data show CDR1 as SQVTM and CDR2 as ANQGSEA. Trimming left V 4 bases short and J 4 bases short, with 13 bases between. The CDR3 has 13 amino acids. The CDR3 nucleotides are TGCAGCGTTGCGGGCCAATTTGGCACTGAAGCTTTCTTT. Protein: CSVAGQFGTEAFF.

CDR3 nucleotides: TGTGCCAGCTCCCCCGTTATCGCAGATACGCAGTATTTT. Protein sequence: CASSPVIADTQYF. The chain uses TRBV18 and TRBJ2-3; no firm D call. Per germline, CDR1 KGHSH and CDR2 LQKENI. V was trimmed by 6 bases and J by 4 bases, leaving 11 bases between them. This CDR3 has 13 amino acids.

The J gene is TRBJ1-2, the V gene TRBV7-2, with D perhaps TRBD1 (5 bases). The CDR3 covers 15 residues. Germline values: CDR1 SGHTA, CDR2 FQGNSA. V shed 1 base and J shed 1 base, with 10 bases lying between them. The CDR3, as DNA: TGTGCCAGCAGCTTAGGACAGCTCCTTAACTATGGCTACACCTTC. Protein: CASSLGQLLNYGYTF.

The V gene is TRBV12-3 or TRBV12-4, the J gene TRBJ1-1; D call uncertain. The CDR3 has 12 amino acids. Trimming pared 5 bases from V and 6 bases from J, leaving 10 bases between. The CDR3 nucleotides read TGTGCCAGCAGTACGGGATCTTCTGAAGCTTTCTTT. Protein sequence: CASSTGSSEAFF.

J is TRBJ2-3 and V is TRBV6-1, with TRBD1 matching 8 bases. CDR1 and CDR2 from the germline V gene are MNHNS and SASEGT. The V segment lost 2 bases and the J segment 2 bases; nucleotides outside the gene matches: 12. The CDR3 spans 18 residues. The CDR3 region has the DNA TGTGCCAGCAGTGAAAACCTCCCGGGACAGGCCTTCACAGATACGCAGTATTTT. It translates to CASSENLPGQAFTDTQYF.

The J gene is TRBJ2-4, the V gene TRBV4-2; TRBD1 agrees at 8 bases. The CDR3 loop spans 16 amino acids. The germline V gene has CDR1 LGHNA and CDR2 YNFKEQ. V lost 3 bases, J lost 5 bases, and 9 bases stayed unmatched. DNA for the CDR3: TGTGCCAGCAGCCACCCTTTCGACAGGGGCGAAAACATTCAGTACTTC. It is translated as CASSHPFDRGENIQYF.

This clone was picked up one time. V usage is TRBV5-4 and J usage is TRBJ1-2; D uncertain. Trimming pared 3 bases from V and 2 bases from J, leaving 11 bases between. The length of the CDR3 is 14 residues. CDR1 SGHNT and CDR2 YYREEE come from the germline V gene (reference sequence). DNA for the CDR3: TGTGCCAGCAGCTCCCGGGCGGAGAACTATGGCTACACCTTC. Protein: CASSSRAENYGYTF. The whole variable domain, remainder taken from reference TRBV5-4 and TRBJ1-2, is ETGVTQSPTHLIKTRGQQVTLRCSSQSGHNTVSWYQQALGQGPQFIFQYYREEENGRGNFPPRFSGLQFPNYSSELNVNALELDDSALYLCASSSRAENYGYTFGSGTRLTVV.

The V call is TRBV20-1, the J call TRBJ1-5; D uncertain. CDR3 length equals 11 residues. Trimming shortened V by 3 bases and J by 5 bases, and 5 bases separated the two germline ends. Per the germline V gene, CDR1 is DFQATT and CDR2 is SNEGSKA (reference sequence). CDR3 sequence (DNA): TGCAGTGCTAGTGGGGATCAGCCCCAGCATTTT. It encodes CSASGDQPQHF.

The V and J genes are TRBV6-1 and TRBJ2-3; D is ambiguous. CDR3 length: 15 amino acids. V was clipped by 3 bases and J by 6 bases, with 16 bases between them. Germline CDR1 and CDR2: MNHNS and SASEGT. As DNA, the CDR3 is TGTGCCAGCAGTGACCGAAGTCTTAAAAGGGATACGCAGTATTTT. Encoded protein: CASSDRSLKRDTQYF.

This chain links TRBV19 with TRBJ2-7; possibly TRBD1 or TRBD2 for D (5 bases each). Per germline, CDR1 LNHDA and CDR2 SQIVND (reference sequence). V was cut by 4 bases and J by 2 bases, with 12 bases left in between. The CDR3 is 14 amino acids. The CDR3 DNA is TGTGCCAGTAGTACTGGGACGGTTCCCTACGAGCAGTACTTC. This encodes CASSTGTVPYEQYF.

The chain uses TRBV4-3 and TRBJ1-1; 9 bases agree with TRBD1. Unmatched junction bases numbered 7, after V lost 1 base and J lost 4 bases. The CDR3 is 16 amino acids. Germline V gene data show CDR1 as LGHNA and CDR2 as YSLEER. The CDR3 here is CASSQVQGAGSTEAFF. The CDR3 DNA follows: TGCGCCAGCAGCCAAGTACAGGGGGCGGGTAGCACTGAAGCTTTCTTT.

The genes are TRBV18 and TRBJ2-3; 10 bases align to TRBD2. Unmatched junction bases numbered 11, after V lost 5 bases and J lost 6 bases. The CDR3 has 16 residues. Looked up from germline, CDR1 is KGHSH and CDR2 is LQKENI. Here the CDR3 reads CASSSLAGGRSDTQYF. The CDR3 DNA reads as TGTGCCAGCTCATCTTTAGCGGGGGGCCGTTCCGATACGCAGTATTTT.